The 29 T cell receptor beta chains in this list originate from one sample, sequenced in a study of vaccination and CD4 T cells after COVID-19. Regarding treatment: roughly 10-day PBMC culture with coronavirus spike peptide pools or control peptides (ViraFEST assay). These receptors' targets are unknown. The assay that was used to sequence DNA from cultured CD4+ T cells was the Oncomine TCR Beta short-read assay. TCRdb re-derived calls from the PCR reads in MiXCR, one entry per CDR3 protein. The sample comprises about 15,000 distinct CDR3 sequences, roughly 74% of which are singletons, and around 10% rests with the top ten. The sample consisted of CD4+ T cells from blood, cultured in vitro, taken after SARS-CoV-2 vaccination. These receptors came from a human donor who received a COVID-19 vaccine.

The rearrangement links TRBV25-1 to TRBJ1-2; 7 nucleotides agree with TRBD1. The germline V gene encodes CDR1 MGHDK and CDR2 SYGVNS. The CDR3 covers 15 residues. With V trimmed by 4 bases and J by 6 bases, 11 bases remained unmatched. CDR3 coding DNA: TGTGCCAGCAGTGGAACCCCAGGGACAGAGGATGGCTACACCTTC. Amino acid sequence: CASSGTPGTEDGYTF.

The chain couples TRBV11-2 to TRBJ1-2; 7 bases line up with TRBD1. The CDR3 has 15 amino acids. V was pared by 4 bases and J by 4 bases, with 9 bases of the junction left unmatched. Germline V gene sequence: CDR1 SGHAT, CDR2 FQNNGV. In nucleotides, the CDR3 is TGTGCCAGCAGCTCAGTTCGCCGGGACAGCTATGGCTACACCTTC. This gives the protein CASSSVRRDSYGYTF.

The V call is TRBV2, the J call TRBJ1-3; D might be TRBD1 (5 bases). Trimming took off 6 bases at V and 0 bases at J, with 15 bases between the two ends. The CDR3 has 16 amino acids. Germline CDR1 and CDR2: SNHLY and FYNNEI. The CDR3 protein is CASRESGAFSGNTIYF. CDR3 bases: TGTGCCAGCAGAGAGTCCGGGGCCTTCTCTGGAAACACCATATATTTT.

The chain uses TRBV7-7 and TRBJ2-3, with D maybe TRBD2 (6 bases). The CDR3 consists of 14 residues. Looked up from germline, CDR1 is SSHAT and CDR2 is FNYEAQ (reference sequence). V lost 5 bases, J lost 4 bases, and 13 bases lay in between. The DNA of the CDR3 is TGTGCCAGCAGCCTATCAAGACTAGCAGATACGCAGTATTTT. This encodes CASSLSRLADTQYF.

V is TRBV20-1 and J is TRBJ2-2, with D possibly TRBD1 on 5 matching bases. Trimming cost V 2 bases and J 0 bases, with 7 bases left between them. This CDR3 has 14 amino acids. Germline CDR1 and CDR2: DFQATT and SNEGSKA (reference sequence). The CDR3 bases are TGCAGTGCTAGACAGGGTTCGAACACCGGGGAGCTGTTTTTT. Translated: CSARQGSNTGELFF.

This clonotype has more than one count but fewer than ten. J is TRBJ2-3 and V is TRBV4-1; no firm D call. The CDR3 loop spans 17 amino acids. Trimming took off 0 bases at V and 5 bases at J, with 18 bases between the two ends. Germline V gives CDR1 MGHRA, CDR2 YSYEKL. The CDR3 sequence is CASSQESGLSDGDTQYF. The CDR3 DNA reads TGCGCCAGCAGCCAAGAATCTGGGCTCAGTGACGGAGATACGCAGTATTTT.

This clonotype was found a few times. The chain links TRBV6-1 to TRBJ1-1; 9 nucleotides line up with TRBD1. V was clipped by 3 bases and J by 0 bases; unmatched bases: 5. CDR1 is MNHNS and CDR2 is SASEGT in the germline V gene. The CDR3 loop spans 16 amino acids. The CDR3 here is CASSDVGQGMNTEAFF. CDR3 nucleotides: TGTGCCAGCAGTGACGTGGGACAGGGAATGAACACTGAAGCTTTCTTT.

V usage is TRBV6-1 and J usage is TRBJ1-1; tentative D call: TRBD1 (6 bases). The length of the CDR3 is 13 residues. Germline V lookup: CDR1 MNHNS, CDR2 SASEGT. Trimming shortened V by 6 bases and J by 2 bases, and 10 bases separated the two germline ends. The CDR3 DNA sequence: TGTGCCAGCAGCAGGACAGTAAACACTGAAGCTTTCTTT. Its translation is CASSRTVNTEAFF.

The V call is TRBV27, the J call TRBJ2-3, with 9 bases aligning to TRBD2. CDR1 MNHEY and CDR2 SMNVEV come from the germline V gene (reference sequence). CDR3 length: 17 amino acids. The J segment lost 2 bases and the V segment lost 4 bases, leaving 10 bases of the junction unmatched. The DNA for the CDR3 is TGTGCCAGCAGTTCCGGACTAGCGAGACGTAACACAGATACGCAGTATTTT. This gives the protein CASSSGLARRNTDTQYF.

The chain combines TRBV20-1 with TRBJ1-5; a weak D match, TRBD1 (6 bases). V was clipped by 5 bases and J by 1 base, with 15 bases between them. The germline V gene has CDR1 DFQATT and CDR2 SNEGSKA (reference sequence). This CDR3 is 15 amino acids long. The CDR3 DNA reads TGCAGTGCTCTCGTGGCGGGGGGCAGCAATCAGCCCCAGCATTTT. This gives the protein CSALVAGGSNQPQHF.

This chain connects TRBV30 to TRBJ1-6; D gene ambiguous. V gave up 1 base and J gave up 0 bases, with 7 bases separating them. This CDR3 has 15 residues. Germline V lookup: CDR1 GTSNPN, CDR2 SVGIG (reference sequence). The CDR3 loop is CAWSDASSYNSPLHF. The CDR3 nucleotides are TGTGCCTGGAGTGATGCCAGCTCCTATAATTCACCCCTCCACTTT.

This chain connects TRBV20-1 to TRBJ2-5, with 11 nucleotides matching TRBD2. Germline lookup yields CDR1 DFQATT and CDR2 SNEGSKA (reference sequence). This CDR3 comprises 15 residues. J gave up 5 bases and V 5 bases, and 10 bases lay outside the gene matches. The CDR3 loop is CSADSGGAVRETQYF. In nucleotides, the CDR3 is TGCAGTGCTGATAGCGGGGGGGCCGTGAGGGAGACCCAGTACTTC.

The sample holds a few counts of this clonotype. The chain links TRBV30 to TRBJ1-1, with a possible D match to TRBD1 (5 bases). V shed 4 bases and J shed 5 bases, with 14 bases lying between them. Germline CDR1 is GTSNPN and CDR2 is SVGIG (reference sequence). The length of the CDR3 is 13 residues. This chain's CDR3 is CAWTGPGGTEAFF. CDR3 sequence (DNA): TGTGCCTGGACCGGTCCCGGGGGGACTGAAGCTTTCTTT.

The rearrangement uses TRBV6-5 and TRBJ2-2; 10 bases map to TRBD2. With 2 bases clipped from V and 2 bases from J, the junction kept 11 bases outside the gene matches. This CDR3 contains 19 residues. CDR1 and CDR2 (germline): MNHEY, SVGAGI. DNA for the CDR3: TGTGCCAGCAGTTACCTAGCGGGGGCTCTCATACGTAACACCGGGGAGCTGTTTTTT. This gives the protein CASSYLAGALIRNTGELFF.

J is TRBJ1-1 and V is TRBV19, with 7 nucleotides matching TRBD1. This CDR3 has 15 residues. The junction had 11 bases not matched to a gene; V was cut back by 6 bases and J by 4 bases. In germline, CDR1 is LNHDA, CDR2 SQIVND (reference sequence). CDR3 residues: CASSPEGQRSTEAFF. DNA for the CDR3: TGTGCCAGTAGCCCCGAGGGACAGCGGAGCACTGAAGCTTTCTTT.

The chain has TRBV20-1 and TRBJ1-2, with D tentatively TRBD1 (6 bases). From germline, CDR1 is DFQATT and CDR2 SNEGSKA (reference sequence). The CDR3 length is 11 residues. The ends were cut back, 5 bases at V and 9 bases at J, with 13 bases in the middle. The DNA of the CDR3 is TGCAGTGCTCCTTCAGGGGAGCGCTACACCTTC. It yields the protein CSAPSGERYTF.

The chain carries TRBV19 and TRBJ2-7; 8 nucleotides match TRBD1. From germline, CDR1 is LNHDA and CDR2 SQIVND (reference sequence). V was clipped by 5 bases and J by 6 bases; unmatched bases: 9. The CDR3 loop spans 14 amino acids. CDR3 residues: CASSPWTGTGEQYF. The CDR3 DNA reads TGTGCCAGTAGTCCCTGGACAGGGACGGGCGAGCAGTACTTC.

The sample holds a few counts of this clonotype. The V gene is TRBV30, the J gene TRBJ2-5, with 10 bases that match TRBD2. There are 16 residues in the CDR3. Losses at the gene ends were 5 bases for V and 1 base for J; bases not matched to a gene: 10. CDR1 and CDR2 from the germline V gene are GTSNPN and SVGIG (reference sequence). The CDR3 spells CAWGGTSVSGQETQYF. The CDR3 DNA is TGTGCCTGGGGGGGGACTAGCGTTAGTGGCCAAGAGACCCAGTACTTC.

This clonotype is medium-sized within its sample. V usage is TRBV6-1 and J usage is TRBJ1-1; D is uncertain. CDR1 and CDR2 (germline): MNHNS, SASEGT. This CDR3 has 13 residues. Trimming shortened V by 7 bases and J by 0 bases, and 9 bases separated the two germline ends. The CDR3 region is CASTRTVNTEAFF. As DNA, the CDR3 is TGTGCCAGCACAAGGACGGTGAACACTGAAGCTTTCTTT.

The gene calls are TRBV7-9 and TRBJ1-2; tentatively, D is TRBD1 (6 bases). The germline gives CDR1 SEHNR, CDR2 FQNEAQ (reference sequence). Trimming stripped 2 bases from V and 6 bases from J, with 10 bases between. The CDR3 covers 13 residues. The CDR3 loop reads CASSLREGDGYTF. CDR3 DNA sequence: TGTGCCAGCAGCTTAAGAGAGGGGGATGGCTACACCTTC.

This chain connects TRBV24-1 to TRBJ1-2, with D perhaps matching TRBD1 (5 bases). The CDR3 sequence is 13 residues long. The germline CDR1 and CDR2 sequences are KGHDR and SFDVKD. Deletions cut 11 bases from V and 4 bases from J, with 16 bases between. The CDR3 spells CASNSGTSYGYTF. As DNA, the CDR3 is TGTGCCAGCAACTCCGGGACGAGCTATGGCTACACCTTC.

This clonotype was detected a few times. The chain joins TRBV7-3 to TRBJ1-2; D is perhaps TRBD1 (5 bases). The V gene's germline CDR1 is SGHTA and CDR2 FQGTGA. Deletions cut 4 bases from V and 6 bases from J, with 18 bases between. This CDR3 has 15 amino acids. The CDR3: CASSSDPQGSDGYTF. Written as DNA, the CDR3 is TGTGCCAGCAGCTCCGACCCGCAGGGATCCGATGGCTACACCTTC.

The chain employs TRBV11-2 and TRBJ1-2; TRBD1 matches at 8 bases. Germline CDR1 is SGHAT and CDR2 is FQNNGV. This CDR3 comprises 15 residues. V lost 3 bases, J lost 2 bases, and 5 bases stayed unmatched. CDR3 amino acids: CASSFGTGDNYGYTF. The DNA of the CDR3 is TGTGCCAGCAGCTTTGGGACAGGAGACAACTATGGCTACACCTTC.

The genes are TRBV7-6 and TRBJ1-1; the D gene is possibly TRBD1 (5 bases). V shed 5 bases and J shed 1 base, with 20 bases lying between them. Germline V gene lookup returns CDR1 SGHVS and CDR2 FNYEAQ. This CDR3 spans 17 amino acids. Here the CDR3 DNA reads TGTGCCAGCAGCCTAAACCCCGGGGGGGTTAGGAACACTGAAGCTTTCTTT. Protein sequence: CASSLNPGGVRNTEAFF.

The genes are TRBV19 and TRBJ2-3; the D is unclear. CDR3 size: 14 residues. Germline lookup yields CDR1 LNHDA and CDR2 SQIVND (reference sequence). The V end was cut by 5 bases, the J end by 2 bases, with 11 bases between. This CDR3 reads CASSVKVTTDTQYF. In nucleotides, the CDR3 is TGTGCCAGTAGTGTAAAGGTAACCACAGATACGCAGTATTTT.

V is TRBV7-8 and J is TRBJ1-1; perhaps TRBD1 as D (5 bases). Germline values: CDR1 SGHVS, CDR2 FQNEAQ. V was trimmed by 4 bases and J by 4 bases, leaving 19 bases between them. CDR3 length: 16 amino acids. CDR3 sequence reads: CASSSGASRGVTEAFF. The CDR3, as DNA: TGTGCCAGCAGCTCGGGCGCGTCGAGGGGAGTCACTGAAGCTTTCTTT.

The CDR3: CSAFPGRIGTEAFF. Written as DNA, the CDR3 is TGCAGTGCTTTCCCAGGGAGGATCGGCACTGAAGCTTTCTTT. The chain joins TRBV20-1 to TRBJ1-1; maybe TRBD1 (5 bases). The CDR3 runs 14 residues. V shed 5 bases and J shed 4 bases, with 17 bases lying between them. Germline V gene sequence: CDR1 DFQATT, CDR2 SNEGSKA (reference sequence).

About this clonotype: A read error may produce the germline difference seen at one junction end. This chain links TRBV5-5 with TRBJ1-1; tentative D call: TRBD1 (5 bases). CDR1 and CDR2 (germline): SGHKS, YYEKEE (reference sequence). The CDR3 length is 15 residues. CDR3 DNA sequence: TGTGCCAGCAGCTTGTTGGGGGGAATGAACACTGAAGCCTTCTTT. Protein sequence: CASSLLGGMNTEAFF.

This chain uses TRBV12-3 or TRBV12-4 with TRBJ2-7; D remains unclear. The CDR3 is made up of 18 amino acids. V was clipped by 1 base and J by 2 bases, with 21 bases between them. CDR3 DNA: TGTGCCAGCAGTTTAGTCCGAAGTGGGGATCGCCTCACCTACGAGCAGTACTTC. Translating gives CASSLVRSGDRLTYEQYF.